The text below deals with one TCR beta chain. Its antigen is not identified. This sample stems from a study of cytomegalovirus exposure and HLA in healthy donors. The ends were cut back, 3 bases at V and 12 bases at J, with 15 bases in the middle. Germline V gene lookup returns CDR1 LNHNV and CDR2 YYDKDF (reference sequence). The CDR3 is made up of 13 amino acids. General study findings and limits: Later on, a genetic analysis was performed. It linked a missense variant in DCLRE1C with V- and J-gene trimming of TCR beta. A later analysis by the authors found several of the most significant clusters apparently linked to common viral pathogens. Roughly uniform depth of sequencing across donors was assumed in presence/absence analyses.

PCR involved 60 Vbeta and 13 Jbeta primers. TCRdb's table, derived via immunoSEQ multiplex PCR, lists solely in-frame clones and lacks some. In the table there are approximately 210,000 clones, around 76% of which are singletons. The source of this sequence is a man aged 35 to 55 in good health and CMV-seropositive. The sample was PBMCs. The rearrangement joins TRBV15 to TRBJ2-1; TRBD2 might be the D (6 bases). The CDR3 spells CATSSLLTEGQFF. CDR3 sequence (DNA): TGTGCCACCAGCAGTTTATTGACGGAGGGGCAGTTCTTC.